This T cell receptor beta chain was captured by sequencing in a study of PD-1 blockade in classical Hodgkin lymphoma. As for the study in general: The study gave patients nivolumab 3 mg/kg intravenously every 2 weeks. Study-level findings and limits: Some patients began nivolumab under 1 year after ASCT. These patients were excluded from later analyses. Significant TCR diversity gains by C4D1 occurred in CD4+ but not CD8+ cells.

Specified time point: cycle 4 day 1 (C4D1), after 6 weeks of nivolumab. All trial patients relapsed after autologous stem cell transplantation. Profiled with immunoSEQ multiplex PCR; TCRdb holds only in-frame clones, not every one. The sample holds roughly 9,100 clones; roughly 85% are singletons and the top ten take under 55%. As to this clone: Its specificity is unknown.

Trimming pared 2 bases from V and 4 bases from J, leaving 14 bases between. CDR3 length equals 15 residues. In germline, CDR1 is MGHRA, CDR2 YSYEKL. The chain carries TRBV4-1 and TRBJ2-5; D perhaps matches TRBD2 (5 bases). This clonotype was sampled from a human donor with classical Hodgkin lymphoma. This sample comprised peripheral blood mononuclear cells (PBMCs), obtained before the fourth cycle of nivolumab. The CDR3 reads CASSQTGFGVETQYF. CDR3 DNA sequence: TGCGCCAGCAGCCAAACGGGGTTCGGGGTAGAGACCCAGTACTTC.